The 21 T cell receptor beta chains given below trace back to one sample, sequenced in a study of cytomegalovirus exposure and HLA in healthy donors (dated by TCRdb to about 2017). Library preparation was by the immunoSEQ multiplex PCR assay. For the multiplex PCR, a mixture combining 60 forward primers for TCR Vbeta segments and 13 reverse primers for TCR Jbeta segments was used. The immuneACCESS repertoire file appears here via TCRdb, limited to in-frame rearrangements. These files lack a portion of the clones; in checked studies, under half of the deficit traces to unresolved V genes, and the cause of the others is not known. Here the sample has 130,000 to 150,000 clones; 84% occur a single time. The ten largest account for almost 2.5% of the sample. The specimen was PBMCs. All receptors derive from a boy younger than 10 in good health and CMV-seronegative.

V is TRBV27 and J is TRBJ1-6, with unresolved D. Germline CDR1 MNHEY, CDR2 SMNVEV (reference sequence). The CDR3 is 13 amino acids. The V end lost 2 bases, the J end lost 14 bases, and 13 bases lay between the germline ends. The CDR3, as DNA: TGTGCCAGCAGTTTAGGAAGGCCGAGGGCCCTCCACTTT. As protein: CASSLGRPRALHF.

The gene calls are TRBV5-6 and TRBJ2-1; no definite D call. Per the germline V gene, CDR1 is SGHDT and CDR2 is YYEEEE. V lost 1 base, J lost 4 bases, and 6 bases lay in between. This CDR3 spans 13 amino acids. CDR3 in DNA: TGTGCCAGCAGCTTGACCCAGTACAATGAGCAGTTCTTC. It is translated as CASSLTQYNEQFF.

The rearrangement links TRBV7-9 to TRBJ1-2, with a weak D call TRBD1 (5 bases). This CDR3 is built from 12 residues. V was shortened by 5 bases and J by 8 bases, with 12 bases between the two germline ends. Germline V gene data show CDR1 as SEHNR and CDR2 as FQNEAQ (reference sequence). CDR3: CASSAQGTGYTF. CDR3 DNA sequence: TGTGCCAGCAGCGCGCAGGGTACCGGCTACACCTTC.

V gene TRBV7-3 combines with J gene TRBJ1-4; a weak D match, TRBD1 (5 bases). V was pared by 2 bases and J by 8 bases, with 18 bases between. Germline-derived CDR1 and CDR2 are SGHTA and FQGTGA. This CDR3 is built from 16 residues. The CDR3 loop reads CASSLALARVGEKLFF. The CDR3 coding sequence is TGTGCCAGCAGCTTAGCGTTAGCCAGGGTGGGCGAAAAACTGTTTTTT.

Of note for this clone: With a much larger clone just one base away, this may be a read error. The chain has TRBV6-1 and TRBJ2-3, with TRBD2 identical over 12 bases. Trimming cost V 4 bases and J 2 bases; bases outside gene matches: 1. The CDR3 spans 15 residues. Looked up from germline, CDR1 is MNHNS and CDR2 is SASEGT. The CDR3 DNA is TGTGCCAGCAGTGGGACTAGCGGGACCACAGATACGCAGTATTTT. This gives the protein CASSGTSGTTDTQYF.

CDR3 nucleotides: TGTGCCAGCGGGGCAGACAGGGTTGGACAGCCCCAGCATTTT. The encoded protein is CASGADRVGQPQHF. The chain carries TRBV2 and TRBJ1-5; 7 nucleotides match TRBD1. From germline, CDR1 is SNHLY and CDR2 FYNNEI. CDR3 size: 14 residues. Unmatched junction bases numbered 11, after V lost 8 bases and J lost 7 bases.

The chain links TRBV9 to TRBJ1-4; tentatively, D is TRBD1 (5 bases). This CDR3 has 13 residues. V was shortened by 4 bases and J by 10 bases, with 14 bases between the two germline ends. Germline CDR1 and CDR2: SGDLS and YYNGEE. CDR3 coding DNA: TGTGCCAGCAGCCCCACCGGGAGGGGAAAACTGTTTTTT. It codes for CASSPTGRGKLFF.

The gene calls are TRBV15 and TRBJ2-1; TRBD1 aligns across 12 bases. This CDR3 contains 16 residues. The germline V gene has CDR1 LNHNV and CDR2 YYDKDF (reference sequence). J gave up 5 bases and V 5 bases, and 7 bases lay outside the gene matches. The CDR3 loop reads CATSSGQGAIDNEQFF. CDR3 coding DNA: TGTGCCACCAGCTCGGGACAGGGGGCGATAGACAATGAGCAGTTCTTC.

This chain links TRBV11-3 with TRBJ1-3; D uncertain. The germline V gene encodes CDR1 SGHNT and CDR2 YENEEA. V was clipped by 4 bases and J by 0 bases, with 10 bases between them. CDR3 length: 15 amino acids. DNA of the CDR3: TGTGCCAGCAGCTCTGGAGGTATCTCTGGAAACACCATATATTTT. This sequence encodes CASSSGGISGNTIYF.

The chain joins TRBV5-1 to TRBJ2-5; 13 positions agree with TRBD2. The CDR3 contains 16 residues. The V gene's germline CDR1 is SGHRS and CDR2 YFSETQ. With V trimmed by 7 bases and J by 4 bases, 10 bases remained unmatched. CDR3 nucleotide sequence: TGCGCCAGCTCAAGGACTAGCGGGAGTTCGGGAGAGACCCAGTACTTC. Translation gives CASSRTSGSSGETQYF.

V is TRBV4-1 and J is TRBJ2-1; D may be TRBD2 (5 bases). V lost 5 bases to trimming and J lost 0 bases, with 14 bases between them. Germline V gene sequence: CDR1 MGHRA, CDR2 YSYEKL. This CDR3 is built from 16 residues. This chain's CDR3 is CASSEGLYRSYNEQFF. CDR3 DNA sequence: TGCGCCAGCAGCGAAGGACTCTACCGCTCCTACAATGAGCAGTTCTTC.

There are a few counts of this clone. Within the sample, other DNA sequences also encode this same CDR3. The chain carries TRBV6-1 and TRBJ2-1, with a weak D call TRBD1 (7 bases). V gave up 6 bases and J gave up 9 bases, with 15 bases separating them. The germline V gene encodes CDR1 MNHNS and CDR2 SASEGT. The CDR3 loop spans 13 amino acids. The CDR3 DNA sequence: TGTGCCAGCAGAGAGACAGGGCGGGGTGAGCAGTTCTTC. Protein: CASRETGRGEQFF.

The rearrangement joins TRBV18 to TRBJ2-1, with TRBD2 matching over 10 bases. In germline, CDR1 is KGHSH, CDR2 LQKENI. With 3 bases clipped from V and 8 bases from J, the junction kept 10 bases outside the gene matches. The CDR3 is 16 amino acids. CDR3 sequence: CASSPTWSGRAYEQFF. CDR3 bases: TGTGCCAGCTCACCGACCTGGAGCGGGAGGGCCTATGAGCAGTTCTTC. Filled out from reference TRBV18 and TRBJ2-1, the complete variable domain reads NAGVMQNPRHLVRRRGQEARLRCSPMKGHSHVYWYRQLPEEGLKFMVYLQKENIIDESGMPKERFSAEFPKEGPSILRIQQVVRGDSAAYFCASSPTWSGRAYEQFFGPGTRLTVL.

The V and J genes are TRBV10-3 and TRBJ1-2; 8 nucleotides match TRBD1. This CDR3 has 13 amino acids. Germline V gene lookup returns CDR1 ENHRY and CDR2 SYGVKD. Germline trimming cut 5 bases from V and 7 bases from J; bases unmatched to any gene: 6. CDR3 in amino acids: CAISSQGASGYTF. The CDR3 coding sequence is TGTGCCATCAGTTCGCAGGGGGCGAGTGGCTACACCTTC.

This clone was recorded a few times. The V and J genes are TRBV11-1 and TRBJ2-7, with TRBD2 identical over 7 bases. The CDR3 has 13 amino acids. Germline V lookup: CDR1 SGHAT, CDR2 FQDESV (reference sequence). J lost 2 bases, V lost 7 bases, and 5 bases had no gene match. The CDR3: CASTPSGAYEQYF. Here the CDR3 DNA reads TGTGCCAGCACTCCTAGCGGAGCCTACGAGCAGTACTTC.

The chain couples TRBV4-3 to TRBJ1-1; a possible D gene is TRBD1 (5 bases). V lost 0 bases and J 0 bases, leaving 11 bases between the germline ends. The length of the CDR3 is 16 residues. Per germline, CDR1 LGHNA and CDR2 YSLEER. The CDR3 DNA reads as TGCGCCAGCAGCCAAGAAAGGGGCCGATTGAACACTGAAGCTTTCTTT. As protein: CASSQERGRLNTEAFF.

The chain is built from TRBV4-1 and TRBJ1-4; D is perhaps TRBD1 (5 bases). V lost 3 bases and J 0 bases, leaving 11 bases between the germline ends. Germline loops: CDR1 MGHRA, CDR2 YSYEKL. There are 16 residues in the CDR3. CDR3 DNA sequence: TGCGCCAGCAGCCATCCGAGACAGTCAACTAATGAAAAACTGTTTTTT. Protein: CASSHPRQSTNEKLFF.

The chain combines TRBV4-3 with TRBJ2-3; unclear D gene. Per the germline V gene, CDR1 is LGHNA and CDR2 is YSLEER. This CDR3 spans 13 amino acids. The germline V and J ends were trimmed by 1 base and 4 bases, with 6 bases remaining between them. In nucleotides, the CDR3 is TGCGCCAGCAGCCAAGGGAGACCAGATACGCAGTATTTT. Its protein product is CASSQGRPDTQYF.

This chain links TRBV6-1 with TRBJ2-3; the match to TRBD1 covers 12 bases. CDR1 MNHNS and CDR2 SASEGT come from the germline V gene. CDR3 size: 15 residues. V was clipped by 6 bases and J by 4 bases; unmatched bases: 5. CDR3 coding DNA: TGTGCCAGCAGGGGGGACAGGGGGCGGGCAGATACGCAGTATTTT. Protein: CASRGDRGRADTQYF.

The CDR3 sequence is CASIGGSPLSSYEQYF. The CDR3, as DNA: TGTGCCAGCATCGGGGGGAGTCCACTGAGCTCCTACGAGCAGTACTTC. This rearrangement joins TRBV11-2 to TRBJ2-7; 7 bases match TRBD2. V trimming: 7 bases; J trimming: 0 bases; junction bases outside the gene matches: 12. Germline assignment: CDR1 SGHAT and CDR2 FQNNGV. CDR3 length: 16 amino acids. The entire variable domain, with the rest obtained from reference TRBV11-2 and TRBJ2-7, is as follows: EAGVAQSPRYKIIEKRQSVAFWCNPISGHATLYWYQQILGQGPKLLIQFQNNGVVDDSQLPKDRFSAERLKGVDSTLKIQPAKLEDSAVYLCASIGGSPLSSYEQYFGPGTRLTVT.

The V gene is TRBV28, the J gene TRBJ1-5, with D hard to call. V lost 7 bases and J lost 6, with 7 bases in between. This CDR3 region has 11 residues. The germline gives CDR1 MDHEN, CDR2 SYDVKM. CDR3 loop: CASTAGQPQHF. The CDR3 region has the DNA TGTGCCAGCACTGCGGGTCAGCCCCAGCATTTT.